A selection of T cell receptor beta chains follows, all from one sample in a study of tumor-infiltrating lymphocytes in primary liver carcinoma. TCRdb redid the calling of the multiplex PCR reads with MiXCR, one entry per CDR3 protein. This sample carries hundreds of thousands of distinct CDR3 sequences, about 50% of them seen once, and the ten largest clones take 15% to 20%. Sequenced material: peripheral blood. The origin of the receptors is a woman aged 25 to 39 with primary liver carcinoma and hepatitis B virus infection. CDR3s include the opening cysteine and the closing phenylalanine or tryptophan. Fields, in order: D gene, J gene, V gene, clone size, CDR3 protein, CDR3 DNA. A D gene is named only where the DNA matches it firmly. Expanded clones are given a class, and other clones once, few, many or no size at all.

>NA|TRBJ1-5|TRBV7-8|NA
CASSKSGNQPQHF
TGTGCCAGCAGCAAGAGTGGCAATCAGCCCCAGCATTTT
>NA|TRBJ2-7|TRBV6-2/TRBV6-3|many
CASSYNGPWFSEQYF
TGTGCCAGCAGTTACAACGGGCCGTGGTTCTCCGAGCAGTACTTC
>NA|TRBJ2-1|TRBV11-2|once
CASSLAGASDGEQFF
TGTGCCAGCAGCTTGGCCGGGGCCAGCGATGGTGAGCAGTTCTTC
>NA|TRBJ2-5|TRBV28|few
CASSDGGVQETQYF
TGTGCCAGCAGTGATGGAGGGGTCCAAGAGACCCAGTACTTC
>NA|TRBJ2-1|TRBV11-2|few
CVSSSKLGQENNEQFF
TGTGTCAGCAGCTCGAAGCTGGGGCAGGAAAACAATGAGCAGTTCTTC
>TRBD2|TRBJ2-2|TRBV12-3/TRBV12-4|NA
CASSGLAGGLSTGELFF
TGTGCCAGCAGCGGACTAGCGGGAGGGCTGAGCACCGGGGAGCTGTTTTTT
>NA|TRBJ2-4|TRBV6-5|many
CASSQRWSGKNSRDIQYF
TGTGCCAGCAGTCAAAGGTGGTCAGGGAAAAACTCCAGGGACATTCAGTACTTC
>NA|TRBJ2-7|TRBV28|NA
CASSPSIQGSYEQYF
TGTGCCAGCAGCCCTAGTATACAGGGTTCATACGAGCAGTACTTC
>TRBD2|TRBJ2-7|TRBV12-3/TRBV12-4|few
CASSHGLAHYEQYF
TGTGCCAGCAGCCATGGACTAGCGCATTACGAGCAGTACTTC
>NA|TRBJ2-3|TRBV5-4|NA
CASSPTRPTSIDTQYF
TGTGCCAGCAGCCCCACTAGACCCACTAGCATAGATACGCAGTATTTT
>TRBD2|TRBJ2-7|TRBV28|NA
CASSRAPGGYEQYF
TGTGCCAGCAGCCGGGCCCCGGGAGGCTACGAGCAGTACTTC
>TRBD2|TRBJ2-7|TRBV10-3|NA
CAILSGSAGVEYF
TGTGCCATCCTTAGCGGGAGCGCCGGGGTGGAGTACTTC
>NA|TRBJ2-7|TRBV7-9|few
CASRLAAIQWSEQYF
TGTGCCAGCAGGTTAGCGGCCATACAGTGGAGCGAGCAGTACTTC
>NA|TRBJ1-5|TRBV12-3/TRBV12-4|once
CVSRLGEGMDQPQHF
TGTGTCAGCAGACTCGGAGAGGGGATGGATCAGCCCCAGCATTTT
>NA|TRBJ1-5|TRBV6-1|NA
CASSEYGYSKQPQHF
TGTGCCAGCAGTGAATACGGTTATAGCAAGCAGCCCCAGCATTTT
>NA|TRBJ2-2|TRBV4-3|many
CASSLDTGSGELFF
TGCGCCAGCAGCCTCGATACAGGGTCCGGGGAGCTGTTTTTT
>TRBD2|TRBJ2-7|TRBV6-5|NA
CASSMTSVDYEQYF
TGTGCCAGCAGTATGACTAGCGTGGACTACGAGCAGTACTTC
>NA|TRBJ2-1|TRBV12-3/TRBV12-4|once
CAGSLVGTAIGEQFF
TGTGCCGGCAGTTTAGTTGGGACCGCCATTGGTGAGCAGTTCTTC
>NA|TRBJ2-3|TRBV11-2|NA
CVSSPGQGAYF
TGTGTCAGCAGTCCGGGGCAGGGTGCGTATTTT
>NA|TRBJ2-5|TRBV10-3|NA
CAISDLRGNETQYF
TGTGCCATCAGTGATCTTAGGGGGAATGAGACCCAGTACTTC
>TRBD2|TRBJ2-2|TRBV4-3|NA
CASSPRPRTSENTGELFF
TGCGCCAGCAGCCCACGTCCCCGGACTAGCGAGAACACCGGGGAGCTGTTTTTT
>NA|TRBJ1-5|TRBV28|NA
CASRLGTASNQPQHF
TGTGCCAGCAGACTCGGGACCGCTAGCAATCAGCCCCAGCATTTT
>NA|TRBJ2-7|TRBV29-1|once
CNVGEGFHEQYF
TGCAACGTAGGAGAGGGGTTCCACGAGCAGTACTTC
>TRBD2|TRBJ2-3|TRBV5-4|NA
CASSDQREADTQYF
TGTGCCAGCAGCGATCAGCGGGAGGCAGATACGCAGTATTTT
>NA|TRBJ2-7|TRBV6-1|NA
CASSARLFYEQYF
TGTGCCAGCAGTGCCCGGCTTTTCTACGAGCAGTACTTC
>NA|TRBJ2-1|TRBV5-4|NA
CASSVDSNNEQFF
TGTGCCAGCAGCGTGGACAGTAACAATGAGCAGTTCTTC